One and the same sample provided the 21 T cell receptor beta chains below, sequenced in a study of long-term antiretroviral therapy in people with HIV. Investigators performed immunoSEQ version v3.0 at survey level. Measured with immunoSEQ multiplex PCR; TCRdb has only the in-frame clones, and not every one. The data show around 13,000 clones, roughly 80% seen once. Material: unsorted PBMCs, obtained 1.8 years before starting antiretroviral therapy. These receptors originate from a woman in her thirties or forties with HIV.

CDR3 in DNA: TGTGCCAGCAGCGTAGGGGCTAGCGGGAGCCTCGAGCAGTACTTC. Protein sequence: CASSVGASGSLEQYF. The rearrangement links TRBV9 to TRBJ2-7; 10 bases are a match to TRBD2. Per germline, CDR1 SGDLS and CDR2 YYNGEE. V lost 0 bases and J lost 6; bases outside the gene matches: 6. The CDR3 extends over 15 amino acids.

This chain connects TRBV5-4 to TRBJ1-5, with TRBD1 as a possible D gene (5 bases). V was pared by 2 bases and J by 6 bases, with 12 bases between. The CDR3 length is 14 residues. In germline, CDR1 is SGHNT, CDR2 YYREEE (reference sequence). CDR3 sequence reads: CASSFGGTGQPQHF. CDR3 in DNA: TGTGCCAGCAGCTTTGGGGGGACGGGTCAGCCCCAGCATTTT.

The J gene is TRBJ1-1, the V gene TRBV29-1; D remains unclear. Trimming shortened V by 5 bases and J by 4 bases, and 11 bases separated the two germline ends. Per the germline V gene, CDR1 is SQVTM and CDR2 is ANQGSEA. The CDR3 sequence is 12 residues long. The chain's CDR3 is CSVPIWPTEAFF. The CDR3 region has the DNA TGCAGCGTTCCGATTTGGCCCACTGAAGCTTTCTTT.

V and J are TRBV7-6 and TRBJ2-7; a possible D gene is TRBD1 (6 bases). Germline CDR1 reads SGHVS; CDR2 reads FNYEAQ. The V and J ends lost 1 base and 5 bases respectively, with 12 bases between them. The CDR3 covers 14 residues. The CDR3 DNA reads TGTGCCAGCAGCTTAGGCACAGGGTCCGACGAGCAGTACTTC. Its protein product is CASSLGTGSDEQYF.

The V call is TRBV4-1, the J call TRBJ2-3, with 10 bases matching TRBD2. Unmatched junction bases numbered 3, after V lost 0 bases and J lost 3 bases. The CDR3 spans 16 residues. CDR1 is MGHRA and CDR2 is YSYEKL in the germline V gene. CDR3 DNA: TGCGCCAGCAGCCAAGATGGGACTAGCGTGACAGATACGCAGTATTTT. Translating gives CASSQDGTSVTDTQYF.

The rearrangement joins TRBV25-1 to TRBJ2-7; tentatively, D is TRBD2 (6 bases). V was pared by 8 bases and J by 0 bases, with 11 bases between. The CDR3 is 13 residues long. Per the germline V gene, CDR1 is MGHDK and CDR2 is SYGVNS. The CDR3 bases are TGTGCCAGCCGGGACGGGAGCTCCTACGAGCAGTACTTC. This encodes CASRDGSSYEQYF.

The V gene is TRBV10-3, the J gene TRBJ2-7; 9 positions agree with TRBD1. CDR3 size: 14 residues. The J segment lost 3 bases and the V segment lost 4 bases, leaving 4 bases of the junction unmatched. CDR1 ENHRY and CDR2 SYGVKD come from the germline V gene. CDR3 DNA sequence: TGTGCCATCAGTGGGGACAGGGAGGGCTACGAGCAGTACTTC. Protein product: CAISGDREGYEQYF.

The chain carries TRBV29-1 and TRBJ2-7; 7 nucleotides line up with TRBD2. Germline trimming cut 7 bases from V and 2 bases from J; bases unmatched to any gene: 11. The CDR3 extends over 14 amino acids. Germline lookup yields CDR1 SQVTM and CDR2 ANQGSEA. The CDR3 region is CSASGRAGAYEQYF. The CDR3 DNA follows: TGCAGCGCCTCGGGCAGGGCGGGAGCCTACGAGCAGTACTTC.

The chain joins TRBV10-3 to TRBJ1-1, with D perhaps matching TRBD1 (5 bases). The CDR3 has 13 amino acids. Per germline, CDR1 ENHRY and CDR2 SYGVKD. Between the trimmed V and J ends, which lost 2 bases and 7 bases, there was a span of 11 bases. Here the CDR3 reads CAISEPGVGEAFF. The CDR3 nucleotides read TGTGCCATCAGTGAGCCGGGGGTCGGTGAAGCTTTCTTT.

This chain connects TRBV6-4 to TRBJ1-1; D gene uncertain. V lost 0 bases and J 6 bases, leaving 11 bases between the germline ends. The CDR3 has 14 residues. The germline V gene has CDR1 MRHNA and CDR2 SNTAGT. This CDR3 is CASSDSDRLSEAFF. CDR3 nucleotide sequence: TGTGCCAGCAGTGACTCAGACCGCTTATCTGAAGCTTTCTTT.

The chain links TRBV7-9 to TRBJ2-5, with 12 bases aligning to TRBD2. After removal of 3 bases from V and 5 bases from J, the junction contained 7 bases not matched to a gene. The CDR3 loop spans 16 amino acids. CDR1 is SEHNR and CDR2 is FQNEAQ in the germline V gene (reference sequence). In DNA form, the CDR3 reads TGTGCCAGCAGCTTGAAACTAGCGGGAGGTGGGGAGACCCAGTACTTC. Protein product: CASSLKLAGGGETQYF.

This clone occurred once. V and J are TRBV5-5 and TRBJ1-3; 9 nucleotides match TRBD1. The CDR3 consists of 14 residues. The trim removed 7 bases at V and 4 bases at J, leaving 6 bases unmatched. CDR1 and CDR2 from the germline V gene are SGHKS and YYEKEE (reference sequence). The CDR3 DNA reads TGTGCCAGCGGCTGGGGACAGGGCGGAAACACCATATATTTT. Protein product: CASGWGQGGNTIYF.

V and J are TRBV6-5 and TRBJ1-2, with D maybe TRBD1 (5 bases). CDR1 and CDR2 from the germline V gene are MNHEY and SVGAGI. V was clipped by 6 bases and J by 4 bases, with 18 bases between them. The CDR3 runs 15 residues. The CDR3 spells CASRTGTESLYGYTF. CDR3 nucleotide sequence: TGTGCCAGCAGAACGGGGACTGAAAGTCTCTATGGCTACACCTTC.

The chain is built from TRBV19 and TRBJ1-5, with D uncertain. This CDR3 spans 15 amino acids. V lost 5 bases to trimming and J lost 1 base, with 12 bases between them. From germline, CDR1 is LNHDA and CDR2 SQIVND (reference sequence). The DNA for the CDR3 is TGTGCCAGTAGTCACGGGCCCATGAGCAATCAGCCCCAGCATTTT. Residues: CASSHGPMSNQPQHF.

This clone was observed a single time. The chain has TRBV27 and TRBJ1-5; possibly TRBD1 for D (6 bases). This CDR3 spans 16 amino acids. With 5 bases removed from V and 0 bases from J, the gap between germline ends came to 14 bases. CDR1 and CDR2 (germline): MNHEY, SMNVEV (reference sequence). The CDR3 DNA reads as TGTGCCAGCAGTCAGTGGGGGGCTCATAGCAATCAGCCCCAGCATTTT. It yields the protein CASSQWGAHSNQPQHF.

The chain recombines TRBV28 with TRBJ1-4; D remains ambiguous. The V end lost 8 bases, the J end lost 4 bases, and 11 bases lay between the germline ends. This CDR3 spans 13 amino acids. Germline CDR1 and CDR2: MDHEN and SYDVKM. The CDR3 region is CASQAVNNEKLFF. Written as DNA, the CDR3 is TGTGCCAGCCAGGCCGTTAATAATGAAAAACTGTTTTTT.

This clone is labeled as large (0.1 to 1%). The chain couples TRBV5-1 to TRBJ2-7; 10 nucleotides line up with TRBD2. CDR1 is SGHRS, CDR2 YFSETQ, per germline. This CDR3 comprises 14 residues. The V and J ends lost 5 bases and 4 bases, in that order; junction bases with no gene match: 6. The CDR3 DNA reads TGCGCCAGCAGTGTAGCGGGAGGTGTGTACGAGCAGTACTTC. Its protein is CASSVAGGVYEQYF.

V and J are TRBV6-5 and TRBJ2-7; TRBD2 agrees at 13 bases. This CDR3 contains 14 residues. The germline V gene encodes CDR1 MNHEY and CDR2 SVGAGI. V shed 6 bases, J shed 10 bases, and the junction held 9 bases outside the gene matches. CDR3 in amino acids: CASRLLGLAGRQYF. The CDR3 coding sequence is TGTGCCAGCAGGCTGTTGGGACTAGCGGGAAGACAGTACTTC.

CDR3 sequence: CASSLEGADTQYF. In DNA, the CDR3 is TGCGCCAGCAGCTTGGAAGGGGCAGATACGCAGTATTTT. V gene TRBV5-1 combines with J gene TRBJ2-3, with D tentatively TRBD1 (5 bases). V shed 0 bases and J shed 4 bases, with 6 bases lying between them. Germline CDR1 SGHRS, CDR2 YFSETQ. CDR3 size: 13 residues.

This sequence joins TRBV18 and TRBJ1-2; D unresolved. This CDR3 is 14 amino acids long. Germline CDR1 and CDR2: KGHSH and LQKENI. Trimming took off 3 bases at V and 4 bases at J, with 12 bases between the two ends. In nucleotides, the CDR3 is TGTGCCAGCTCACCCCAGGACGACGGCTATGGCTACACCTTC. This translates into CASSPQDDGYGYTF.

The rearrangement joins TRBV5-1 to TRBJ2-3; 10 bases are shared with TRBD2. Trimming at V came to 4 bases and at J to 6 bases, leaving 5 bases not matched to a gene. The germline V gene has CDR1 SGHRS and CDR2 YFSETQ. The CDR3 length is 14 residues. CDR3 nucleotides: TGCGCCAGCAGCCGGGGGACTAGCGAGGATACGCAGTATTTT. Amino acid sequence: CASSRGTSEDTQYF.